The 23 T cell receptor beta chains given below trace back to one sample, sequenced in a study of T-cell reconstitution after alpha-beta-depleted transplantation in children. Preparing the TCRbeta library involved the use of unique molecular identifiers. TCRdb re-analysed the PCR reads in MiXCR, keeping a single row per CDR3 protein. Here the sample spans about 340,000 distinct CDR3 sequences, under 20% being singletons. Here the sequenced sample was PBMCs, mostly from graft donor cells, taken 360 days after TCRalphabeta/CD19-depleted stem cell transplant. The receptors derive from a male patient aged 2-9 years who had a stem cell transplant for acute lymphoblastic leukemia, so the T cells may come from the graft donor.

The gene calls are TRBV11-1 and TRBJ2-2; D may be TRBD1 or TRBD2 (5 bases each). Per the germline V gene, CDR1 is SGHAT and CDR2 is FQDESV (reference sequence). This CDR3 has 16 residues. V gave up 0 bases and J gave up 5 bases, with 13 bases separating them. CDR3 in amino acids: CASSLAQTAATGELFF. DNA for the CDR3: TGTGCCAGCAGCTTAGCCCAGACAGCGGCAACCGGGGAGCTGTTTTTT.

This clonotype has a handful of counts. This chain joins TRBV7-2 and TRBJ2-2; 7 bases agree with TRBD1. Germline V gives CDR1 SGHTA, CDR2 FQGNSA. The CDR3 is 16 residues long. V shed 4 bases and J 7 bases; nucleotides not matched to a gene: 12. CDR3 sequence: CASSSPHRGSLGELFF. CDR3 coding DNA: TGTGCCAGCAGCTCGCCCCACAGGGGCTCCCTCGGGGAGCTGTTTTTT.

This rearrangement joins TRBV20-1 to TRBJ2-2; D assignment may be TRBD1 or TRBD2 (5 bases each). The CDR3 runs to 15 residues. Germline V CDR1 and CDR2: DFQATT, SNEGSKA (reference sequence). V lost 2 bases and J 4 bases, leaving 14 bases between the germline ends. The CDR3 coding sequence is TGCAGTGCTAGACCTCGGGGCCGCGGCACCGGGGAGCTGTTTTTT. Its protein product is CSARPRGRGTGELFF.

About this clonotype itself: The CDR3 end shows no conserved phenylalanine or tryptophan, and so a read error is likely. This chain links TRBV5-1 with TRBJ2-7; D assignment may be TRBD1 or TRBD2 (5 bases each). CDR3 length: 14 residues. CDR1 and CDR2 (germline): SGHRS, YFSETQ. V shed 4 bases and J shed 5 bases, with 16 bases lying between them. CDR3 DNA: TGCGCCAGCAGCCTGGGGACGGTCCCGCACGAGCAGTACTCC. Its protein is CASSLGTVPHEQYS.

This clonotype has ten or more counts. The chain has TRBV10-3 and TRBJ2-1, with D perhaps matching TRBD2 (5 bases). There are 15 residues in the CDR3. The V gene lost 6 bases and the J gene lost 10 bases, with 22 bases spanning the gap. Germline V CDR1 and CDR2: ENHRY, SYGVKD. The CDR3 nucleotides read TGTGCCATCAGAGGGAGTACTAGGTCTGCGGCGGAGCAGTTCTTC. Amino acid sequence: CAIRGSTRSAAEQFF.

This clonotype came up a few times. This chain joins TRBV12-3 or TRBV12-4 and TRBJ1-3; a weak D match, TRBD1 (5 bases). The V end lost 8 bases, the J end lost 0 bases, and 17 bases lay between the germline ends. This CDR3 is built from 16 residues. The CDR3 region has the DNA TGTGCCAGCGCTGGGACGTTACCCAACTCTGGAAACACCATATATTTT. Translation gives CASAGTLPNSGNTIYF.

This clonotype was observed a handful of times. V is TRBV5-1 and J is TRBJ2-7; either TRBD1 or TRBD2 may fit D (5 bases each). The CDR3 consists of 14 residues. Trimming cost V 7 bases and J 1 base, with 15 bases left between them. Looked up from germline, CDR1 is SGHRS and CDR2 is YFSETQ. CDR3 sequence (DNA): TGCGCCAGCGTACCGGGACCCCAGTCCTACGAGCAGTACTTC. It codes for CASVPGPQSYEQYF.

There are a few counts of this clonotype. The genes are TRBV20-1 and TRBJ2-7; no clear D. This CDR3 contains 15 residues. Between the trimmed V and J ends, which lost 5 bases and 0 bases, there was a span of 17 bases. In germline, CDR1 is DFQATT, CDR2 SNEGSKA (reference sequence). The CDR3 here is CSASQMLGYSYEQYF. In DNA form, the CDR3 reads TGCAGTGCTTCCCAGATGCTGGGGTACTCCTACGAGCAGTACTTC.

This clonotype was counted many times. The chain links TRBV29-1 to TRBJ1-6, with 7 bases lining up with TRBD1. Germline CDR1 is SQVTM and CDR2 is ANQGSEA. The CDR3 is made up of 14 amino acids. As DNA, the CDR3 is TGCGCCGTTGCCGGGGACAGCTATAATTCACCCCTCCACTTT. Its translation: CAVAGDSYNSPLHF.

The V and J genes are TRBV4-2 and TRBJ2-7; D gene ambiguous. Between the trimmed V and J ends, which lost 0 bases and 3 bases, there was a span of 15 bases. The CDR3 contains 16 residues. Germline CDR1 reads LGHNA; CDR2 reads YNFKEQ. CDR3 loop: CASSQEGPSDGYEQYF. The CDR3 DNA follows: TGTGCCAGCAGCCAAGAGGGCCCGTCGGACGGCTACGAGCAGTACTTC.

This clonotype was picked up a small number of times. The chain recombines TRBV4-2 with TRBJ2-3, with 8 bases matching TRBD1. V gave up 3 bases and J gave up 0 bases; unmatched junction bases: 2. Germline loops: CDR1 LGHNA, CDR2 YNFKEQ. This CDR3 region has 15 residues. The CDR3 bases are TGTGCCAGCAGCCAGACAGGGGATAGCACAGATACGCAGTATTTT. It encodes CASSQTGDSTDTQYF.

This clonotype has ten or more counts. J is TRBJ2-1 and V is TRBV6-2 or TRBV6-3; 8 nucleotides agree with TRBD1. Germline loops: CDR1 MNHEY, CDR2 SVGEGT. J was trimmed by 9 bases and V by 0 bases; bases with no gene match: 10. The CDR3 runs to 16 residues. CDR3 residues: CASSYSPQGAGGEQFF. CDR3 nucleotides: TGTGCCAGCAGTTACTCCCCGCAGGGGGCAGGGGGTGAGCAGTTCTTC.

V usage is TRBV29-1 and J usage is TRBJ2-7, with 7 bases aligning to TRBD1. CDR3 length equals 14 residues. Germline CDR1 is SQVTM and CDR2 is ANQGSEA. Trimming at V came to 6 bases and at J to 2 bases, leaving 10 bases not matched to a gene. This chain's CDR3 is CSVSGTAFPYEQYF. CDR3 DNA: TGCAGCGTGTCAGGGACAGCGTTTCCCTACGAGCAGTACTTC.

This clonotype occurred once. The rearrangement uses TRBV12-3 or TRBV12-4 and TRBJ2-5; 7 nucleotides match TRBD1. V lost 4 bases to trimming and J lost 1 base; unmatched junction nucleotides: 9. The CDR3 contains 16 residues. CDR3 in DNA: TGTGCCAGCAGTTCCCCCGCGGACAGGCTCCAAGAGACCCAGTACTTC. It translates to CASSSPADRLQETQYF.

This clonotype was seen a few times. This chain joins TRBV5-6 and TRBJ2-7, with D perhaps TRBD2 (7 bases). V lost 1 base, J lost 2 bases, and 16 bases lay in between. Germline-derived CDR1 and CDR2 are SGHDT and YYEEEE. This CDR3 contains 16 residues. The CDR3: CASSLYGRGLAYEQYF. In DNA form, the CDR3 reads TGTGCCAGCAGCTTGTACGGGCGGGGGCTAGCCTACGAGCAGTACTTC.

The genes are TRBV9 and TRBJ2-5; 8 nucleotides agree with TRBD2. This CDR3 is 23 amino acids long. Germline V gene sequence: CDR1 SGDLS, CDR2 YYNGEE. V shed 0 bases and J 0 bases; nucleotides not matched to a gene: 25. CDR3 nucleotide sequence: TGTGCCAGCAGCGTAGGTTCACTATGGGACGGTAGGGTATGGACTAGCCACCAAGAGACCCAGTACTTC. Translation: CASSVGSLWDGRVWTSHQETQYF. Together with reference TRBV9 and TRBJ2-5, the CDR3 gives the full variable domain: DSGVTQTPKHLITATGQRVTLRCSPRSGDLSVYWYQQSLDQGLQFLIQYYNGEERAKGNILERFSAQQFPDLHSELNLSSLELGDSALYFCASSVGSLWDGRVWTSHQETQYFGPGTRLLVL.

This clonotype was observed a few times. The J gene is TRBJ2-3, the V gene TRBV9, with 8 bases identical to TRBD1. Germline CDR1 is SGDLS and CDR2 is YYNGEE. The junction had 7 bases not matched to a gene; V was cut back by 2 bases and J by 2 bases. The CDR3 is 16 amino acids. CDR3 protein: CASSVTGGPHTDTQYF. CDR3 nucleotide sequence: TGTGCCAGCAGCGTTACAGGGGGGCCCCACACAGATACGCAGTATTTT. Full variable domain (rest looked up from reference TRBV9 and TRBJ2-3): DSGVTQTPKHLITATGQRVTLRCSPRSGDLSVYWYQQSLDQGLQFLIQYYNGEERAKGNILERFSAQQFPDLHSELNLSSLELGDSALYFCASSVTGGPHTDTQYFGPGTRLTVL.

This clonotype was observed a handful of times. This rearrangement joins TRBV4-2 to TRBJ1-5; TRBD1 is a possible D gene (5 bases). Germline V lookup: CDR1 LGHNA, CDR2 YNFKEQ. This CDR3 has 15 amino acids. The ends were cut back, 2 bases at V and 3 bases at J, with 11 bases in the middle. Written as DNA, the CDR3 is TGTGCCAGCAGCCAATCGGGGCTCGTCAATCAGCCCCAGCATTTT. This gives the protein CASSQSGLVNQPQHF.

In its sample, this clonotype was seen a few times. The chain combines TRBV5-1 with TRBJ2-7; D unresolved. The ends were cut back, 0 bases at V and 4 bases at J, with 14 bases in the middle. CDR1 SGHRS and CDR2 YFSETQ come from the germline V gene. The CDR3 consists of 15 residues. CDR3: CASSLGGSDGYEQYF. As DNA, the CDR3 is TGCGCCAGCAGCTTGGGAGGCAGCGACGGATACGAGCAGTACTTC.

This clonotype was seen only a few times. This chain connects TRBV10-3 to TRBJ2-7; 13 bases line up with TRBD2. From germline, CDR1 is ENHRY and CDR2 SYGVKD. The CDR3 has 15 amino acids. V shed 4 bases, J shed 3 bases, and the junction held 3 bases outside the gene matches. The CDR3 protein is CAISGTSGGVYEQYF. The DNA of the CDR3 is TGTGCCATCAGTGGGACTAGCGGGGGAGTCTACGAGCAGTACTTC.

The rearrangement joins TRBV4-3 to TRBJ2-1; the D gene is possibly TRBD2 (5 bases). With 0 bases removed from V and 0 bases from J, the gap between germline ends came to 9 bases. CDR1 and CDR2 from the germline V gene are LGHNA and YSLEER. The CDR3 is 16 amino acids. The CDR3 nucleotides are TGCGCCAGCAGCCAAGATAGCGTCAGCTCCTACAATGAGCAGTTCTTC. Protein: CASSQDSVSSYNEQFF.

This clonotype was observed at least ten times. The J gene is TRBJ2-3, the V gene TRBV4-3; D is uncertain. The CDR3 sequence is 15 residues long. The V end lost 1 base, the J end lost 0 bases, and 8 bases lay between the germline ends. Looked up from germline, CDR1 is LGHNA and CDR2 is YSLEER. CDR3 coding DNA: TGCGCCAGCAGCCAAGCGGGTGCTAGCACAGATACGCAGTATTTT. Encoded protein: CASSQAGASTDTQYF.

This rearrangement joins TRBV12-3 or TRBV12-4 to TRBJ2-2; possible D gene TRBD1, 5 bases. This CDR3 has 13 residues. V was cut by 10 bases and J by 1 base, with 10 bases left in between. CDR3 DNA sequence: TGTGCCATCCGAACAGGGAACACCGGGGAGCTGTTTTTT. Translated: CAIRTGNTGELFF.